This T cell receptor beta chain was identified in a study of T cell changes during pregnancy in multiple sclerosis. V gave up 5 bases and J gave up 0 bases, with 11 bases separating them. The CDR3 sequence is 16 residues long. The germline V gene encodes CDR1 SGHTA and CDR2 FQGNSA. TCRdb's table, derived via immunoSEQ multiplex PCR, lists solely in-frame clones and lacks some. In the table there are 60,000 to 85,000 clones, approximately 89% of which are singletons. The sample holds a few counts of this clone. This TCR came from a female donor with multiple sclerosis, enrolled in a pregnancy study. Sequenced material: peripheral blood, taken in the second trimester of pregnancy. The chain links TRBV7-2 to TRBJ1-6, with unresolved D. The CDR3 loop is CASSLPRASYNSPLHF. CDR3 nucleotide sequence: TGTGCCAGCAGCCTTCCTCGAGCCTCCTATAATTCACCCCTCCACTTT.